Listed here are 22 T cell receptor beta chains from one sample, sequenced in a study of T cell responses to AZD1222 COVID-19 vaccine. This table comes from immunoSEQ multiplex PCR, and its TCRdb copy is limited to in-frame clones, with some not included. This table has 150,000 to 200,000 clones, 90% to 95% appearing once. This specimen was peripheral blood, taken 28 days after the second AZD1222 dose. Source of these receptors: an adult who received the AZD1222 COVID-19 vaccine.

This chain connects TRBV7-9 to TRBJ1-5, with D hard to call. The CDR3 has 16 residues. CDR1 and CDR2 from the germline V gene are SEHNR and FQNEAQ (reference sequence). The V and J ends lost 2 bases and 2 bases respectively, with 13 bases between them. The CDR3 protein is CASSLFVGGGNQPQHF. The CDR3, as DNA: TGTGCCAGCAGCTTATTTGTGGGCGGGGGCAATCAGCCCCAGCATTTT.

The V call is TRBV27, the J call TRBJ1-1; no firm D call. Per the germline V gene, CDR1 is MNHEY and CDR2 is SMNVEV (reference sequence). V lost 5 bases, J lost 2 bases, and 9 bases lay in between. The CDR3 covers 13 residues. DNA for the CDR3: TGTGCCAGCAGTATCCCTGGAAACACTGAAGCTTTCTTT. Its protein is CASSIPGNTEAFF.

This rearrangement joins TRBV6-2 or TRBV6-3 to TRBJ1-4; 8 bases fit TRBD1. Unmatched junction bases numbered 11, after V lost 6 bases and J lost 5 bases. This CDR3 region has 16 residues. The V gene's germline CDR1 is MNHEY and CDR2 SVGEGT. The CDR3 nucleotides are TGTGCCAGCAGCCCCGTACCGGGACAGGCGAATGAAAAACTGTTTTTT. Its translation: CASSPVPGQANEKLFF.

J is TRBJ2-2 and V is TRBV5-1; TRBD1 agrees at 10 bases. The V gene end was trimmed by 4 bases and the J gene end by 5 bases; junction bases not matched to a gene: 5. Germline assignment: CDR1 SGHRS and CDR2 YFSETQ. The CDR3 contains 15 residues. CDR3 amino acids: CASSPLGQGTGELFF. The CDR3 DNA follows: TGCGCCAGCAGCCCACTGGGACAGGGGACCGGGGAGCTGTTTTTT.

The genes are TRBV20-1 and TRBJ1-1; TRBD1 is a possible D gene (5 bases). The germline V and J ends were trimmed by 8 bases and 10 bases, with 17 bases remaining between them. This CDR3 has 11 residues. The germline V gene encodes CDR1 DFQATT and CDR2 SNEGSKA (reference sequence). The CDR3 protein is CSTGHPGGAFF. The CDR3 DNA is TGCAGTACGGGGCATCCTGGGGGAGCTTTCTTT.

This chain joins TRBV25-1 and TRBJ2-1; 8 nucleotides align to TRBD1. The V segment lost 0 bases and the J segment 8 bases; nucleotides outside the gene matches: 12. Germline V gene data show CDR1 as MGHDK and CDR2 as SYGVNS. CDR3 length equals 17 residues. The CDR3 spells CASSEYRGRVSEDEQFF. The CDR3 DNA sequence: TGTGCCAGCAGTGAATACAGGGGGCGCGTAAGTGAGGATGAGCAGTTCTTC.

The rearrangement joins TRBV5-1 to TRBJ1-6; the D is unclear. This CDR3 is 13 amino acids long. V shed 1 base and J shed 11 bases, with 10 bases lying between them. CDR1 is SGHRS, CDR2 YFSETQ, per germline. CDR3 nucleotide sequence: TGCGCCAGCAGCTTGCGCGATAGGGCACCCCTCCACTTT. This gives the protein CASSLRDRAPLHF.

The chain couples TRBV12-5 to TRBJ1-4; D gene unclear. Per the germline V gene, CDR1 is LGHNT and CDR2 is FRNRAP. The V end was cut by 0 bases, the J end by 6 bases, with 14 bases between. The CDR3 contains 16 residues. The DNA of the CDR3 is TGTGCTAGTGGTTTGGTACTGGGATATAAGGATGAAAAACTGTTTTTT. This codes for CASGLVLGYKDEKLFF.

This chain joins TRBV5-1 and TRBJ2-6; D not certain. The CDR3 spans 20 residues. Germline CDR1 and CDR2: SGHRS and YFSETQ. With 1 base removed from V and 0 bases from J, the gap between germline ends came to 20 bases. The CDR3 sequence is CASSLKAKAVTPSGANVLTF. The CDR3 coding sequence is TGCGCCAGCAGCTTGAAGGCAAAGGCGGTAACCCCCTCTGGGGCCAACGTCCTGACTTTC.

This chain connects TRBV7-9 to TRBJ1-1; D unresolved. The CDR3 loop spans 12 amino acids. The V end lost 7 bases, the J end lost 0 bases, and 6 bases lay between the germline ends. Germline CDR1 reads SEHNR; CDR2 reads FQNEAQ (reference sequence). CDR3 nucleotides: TGTGCCAGCACCCTTATGAACACTGAAGCTTTCTTT. Its protein is CASTLMNTEAFF.

J is TRBJ2-1 and V is TRBV15, with unresolved D. Germline-derived CDR1 and CDR2 are LNHNV and YYDKDF (reference sequence). Between the trimmed V and J ends, which lost 0 bases and 0 bases, there was a span of 15 bases. The CDR3 has 18 residues. Here the CDR3 DNA reads TGTGCCACCAGCAGAGATTGGGCAACACCGAGCTCCTACAATGAGCAGTTCTTC. It specifies CATSRDWATPSSYNEQFF.

The genes are TRBV4-1 and TRBJ2-1, with 10 bases fitting TRBD1. CDR1 and CDR2 (germline): MGHRA, YSYEKL. CDR3 length: 16 amino acids. With 1 base clipped from V and 4 bases from J, the junction kept 4 bases outside the gene matches. CDR3 DNA: TGCGCCAGCAGCCAAGGGGACAGGGGAATTTACAATGAGCAGTTCTTC. It codes for CASSQGDRGIYNEQFF.

The chain employs TRBV7-2 and TRBJ2-7, with a tentative D call TRBD1 (6 bases). V was shortened by 0 bases and J by 1 base, with 13 bases between the two germline ends. Germline CDR1 is SGHTA and CDR2 is FQGNSA. CDR3 length: 16 amino acids. The CDR3 DNA is TGTGCCAGCAGCTTAGCAGGACAGAGGGGGTCCTACGAGCAGTACTTC. Protein product: CASSLAGQRGSYEQYF. The full variable domain, rest sourced from reference TRBV7-2 and TRBJ2-7, is GAGVSQSPSNKVTEKGKDVELRCDPISGHTALYWYRQSLGQGLEFLIYFQGNSAPDKSGLPSDRFSAERTGGSVSTLTIQRTQQEDSAVYLCASSLAGQRGSYEQYFGPGTRLTVT.

This CDR3 reads CASSRYGQGALNTEAFF. The CDR3 nucleotides are TGTGCCAGCTCACGTTACGGACAGGGGGCATTGAACACTGAAGCTTTCTTT. The V gene is TRBV18, the J gene TRBJ1-1; 11 nucleotides match TRBD1. Trimming removed 4 bases from V and 0 bases from J; junction bases left unmatched: 7. The CDR3 totals 17 residues. Looked up from germline, CDR1 is KGHSH and CDR2 is LQKENI.

The chain links TRBV7-8 to TRBJ2-7; tentative D call: TRBD1 (6 bases). In germline, CDR1 is SGHVS, CDR2 FQNEAQ. This CDR3 contains 13 residues. V was shortened by 5 bases and J by 2 bases, with 10 bases between the two germline ends. DNA of the CDR3: TGTGCCAGCAGCGTAAACAGGGCCTACGAGCAGTACTTC. Its protein is CASSVNRAYEQYF.

This clone was picked up one time. The chain's CDR3 is CASSLQGADGYTF. CDR3 sequence (DNA): TGCGCCAGCAGCTTGCAGGGGGCTGATGGCTACACCTTC. J is TRBJ1-2 and V is TRBV5-1; 8 bases line up with TRBD1. The CDR3 is 13 amino acids. Germline CDR1 and CDR2: SGHRS and YFSETQ. Germline trimming cut 1 base from V and 6 bases from J; bases unmatched to any gene: 2. Supplemented by reference TRBV5-1 and TRBJ1-2, the full variable domain reads KAGVTQTPRYLIKTRGQQVTLSCSPISGHRSVSWYQQTPGQGLQFLFEYFSETQRNKGNFPGRFSGRQFSNSRSEMNVSTLELGDSALYLCASSLQGADGYTFGSGTRLTVV.

The chain employs TRBV29-1 and TRBJ2-1; D gene uncertain. This CDR3 spans 13 amino acids. Germline CDR1 is SQVTM and CDR2 is ANQGSEA. Trimming stripped 7 bases from V and 0 bases from J, with 10 bases between. In DNA, the CDR3 is TGCAGCGATGCCTTGAGCTCCTACAATGAGCAGTTCTTC. Encoded protein: CSDALSSYNEQFF.

The J gene is TRBJ1-5, the V gene TRBV20-1; 7 positions match TRBD1. The CDR3 is 16 residues long. After removal of 3 bases from V and 6 bases from J, the junction contained 14 bases not matched to a gene. CDR1 is DFQATT, CDR2 SNEGSKA, per germline (reference sequence). The CDR3 DNA reads TGCAGTGCTAGTCACAGGGGTATGAGTCATAGTCAGCCCCAGCATTTT. Protein: CSASHRGMSHSQPQHF.

CDR3 sequence: CASSLVRNNEQFF. The CDR3 nucleotides are TGTGCCAGCAGTTTAGTGAGGAACAATGAGCAGTTCTTC. This rearrangement joins TRBV12-3 or TRBV12-4 to TRBJ2-1, with D uncertain. The CDR3 has 13 amino acids. Trimming stripped 1 base from V and 5 bases from J, with 6 bases between.

The chain recombines TRBV2 with TRBJ2-1; possible D gene TRBD2, 5 bases. This CDR3 comprises 15 residues. The germline CDR1 and CDR2 sequences are SNHLY and FYNNEI. The ends were cut back, 6 bases at V and 6 bases at J, with 18 bases in the middle. The CDR3 reads CASSATSPGVNEQFF. For the CDR3, the DNA is TGTGCCAGCAGCGCTACTAGTCCCGGGGTCAATGAGCAGTTCTTC.

The V gene is TRBV13, the J gene TRBJ2-7; D gene uncertain. Germline V lookup: CDR1 PRHDT, CDR2 FYEKMQ (reference sequence). The CDR3 loop spans 12 amino acids. Trimming removed 5 bases from V and 5 bases from J, with 10 bases in between. CDR3 sequence: CASSSLGHEQYF. The CDR3 DNA sequence: TGTGCCAGCAGCAGTCTAGGGCACGAGCAGTACTTC.

The rearrangement uses TRBV5-6 and TRBJ2-5; 10 bases line up with TRBD1. This CDR3 comprises 17 residues. The trim removed 1 base at V and 4 bases at J, leaving 10 bases unmatched. CDR1 SGHDT and CDR2 YYEEEE come from the germline V gene. The CDR3 spells CASSLSRQGAEGETQYF. CDR3 coding DNA: TGTGCCAGCAGCTTGAGTAGACAGGGGGCGGAGGGAGAGACCCAGTACTTC. The full variable domain, with the rest looked up from reference TRBV5-6 and TRBJ2-5, is DAGVTQSPTHLIKTRGQQVTLRCSPKSGHDTVSWYQQALGQGPQFIFQYYEEEERQRGNFPDRFSGHQFPNYSSELNVNALLLGDSALYLCASSLSRQGAEGETQYFGPGTRLLVL.